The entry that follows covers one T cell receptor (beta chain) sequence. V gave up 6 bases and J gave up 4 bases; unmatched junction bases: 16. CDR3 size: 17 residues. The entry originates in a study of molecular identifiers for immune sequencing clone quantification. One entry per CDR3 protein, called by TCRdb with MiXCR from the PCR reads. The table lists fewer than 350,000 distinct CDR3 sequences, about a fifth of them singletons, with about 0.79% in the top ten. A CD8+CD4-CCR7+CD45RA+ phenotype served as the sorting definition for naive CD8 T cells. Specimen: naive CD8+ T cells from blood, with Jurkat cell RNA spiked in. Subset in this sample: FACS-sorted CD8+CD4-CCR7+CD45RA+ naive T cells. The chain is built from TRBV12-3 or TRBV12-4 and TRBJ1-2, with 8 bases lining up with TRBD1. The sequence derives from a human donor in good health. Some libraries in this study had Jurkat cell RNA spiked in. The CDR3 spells CASRSPTTQTGAYGYTF. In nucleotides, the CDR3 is TGTGCCAGCAGATCCCCCACAACACAGACAGGGGCCTATGGCTACACCTTC.